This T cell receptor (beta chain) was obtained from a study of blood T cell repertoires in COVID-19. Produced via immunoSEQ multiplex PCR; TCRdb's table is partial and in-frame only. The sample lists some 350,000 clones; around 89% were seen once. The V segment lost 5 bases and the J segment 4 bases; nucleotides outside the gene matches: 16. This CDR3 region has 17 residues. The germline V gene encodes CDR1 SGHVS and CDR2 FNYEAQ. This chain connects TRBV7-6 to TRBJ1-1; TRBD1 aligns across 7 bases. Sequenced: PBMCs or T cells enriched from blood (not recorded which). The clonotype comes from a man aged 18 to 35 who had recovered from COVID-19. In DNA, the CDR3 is TGTGCCAGCAGCCCTCGACGCACAGGGGCCCGGGGCACTGAAGCTTTCTTT. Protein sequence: CASSPRRTGARGTEAFF.